These 29 T cell receptor beta chains came from one sample sequenced in a study of cytomegalovirus exposure and HLA in healthy donors. TCRdb's copy holds only in-frame clones and misses some; the assay was immunoSEQ multiplex PCR. The sample lists almost 65,000 clones; around 89% were seen once. Sequenced: PBMCs. These receptors were taken from a woman under 30 in good health and CMV-seronegative.

This chain joins TRBV6-4 and TRBJ2-5; tentative D call: TRBD1 (5 bases). V lost 8 bases, J lost 2 bases, and 12 bases lay in between. The length of the CDR3 is 13 residues. Germline V gives CDR1 MRHNA, CDR2 SNTAGT. The CDR3 nucleotides read TGTGCCAGCGCCCAACAGGCTCAAGAGACCCAGTACTTC. The encoded protein is CASAQQAQETQYF.

This rearrangement joins TRBV7-2 to TRBJ2-5, with D possibly being TRBD2 (6 bases). Germline V gene data show CDR1 as SGHTA and CDR2 as FQGNSA. The CDR3 runs 15 residues. The V gene lost 7 bases and the J gene lost 3 bases, with 18 bases spanning the gap. CDR3 coding DNA: TGTGCCAGCACCCTCCAGGGTGGAGGGGAAGAGACCCAGTACTTC. Its translation is CASTLQGGGEETQYF.

The CDR3 DNA reads TGTGCCAGCAGCCTAACCGGACTAGCGGGGGGGCAAGATACGCAGTATTTT. Translated, it gives CASSLTGLAGGQDTQYF. The chain joins TRBV9 to TRBJ2-3, with TRBD2 identical over 15 bases. The length of the CDR3 is 17 residues. J lost 5 bases, V lost 4 bases, and 8 bases had no gene match. Germline CDR1 reads SGDLS; CDR2 reads YYNGEE.

This clone was detected once. The chain uses TRBV19 and TRBJ2-2; 8 bases are a match to TRBD2. The CDR3 sequence is 13 residues long. CDR1 is LNHDA, CDR2 SQIVND, per germline (reference sequence). With V trimmed by 9 bases and J by 4 bases, 4 bases remained unmatched. In DNA form, the CDR3 reads TGTGCCAGCATCGGGGGGGCCACCGGGGAGCTGTTTTTT. This translates into CASIGGATGELFF.

The chain joins TRBV7-7 to TRBJ2-6; D possibly corresponds to TRBD1 (5 bases). The V gene's germline CDR1 is SSHAT and CDR2 FNYEAQ (reference sequence). The CDR3 is 17 residues long. V was pared by 5 bases and J by 0 bases, with 14 bases between. The DNA of the CDR3 is TGTGCCAGCAGCCAAGGCTCAGGGCGCTCTGGGGCCAACGTCCTGACTTTC. This codes for CASSQGSGRSGANVLTF.

V is TRBV9 and J is TRBJ2-3, with D possibly being TRBD2 (6 bases). With 0 bases removed from V and 7 bases from J, the gap between germline ends came to 12 bases. The CDR3 is 14 residues long. Germline CDR1 reads SGDLS; CDR2 reads YYNGEE. Written as DNA, the CDR3 is TGTGCCAGCAGCGTAGAGTTAGCGGCCCATACGCAGTATTTT. It yields the protein CASSVELAAHTQYF.

This chain joins TRBV5-8 and TRBJ2-7; TRBD2 matches at 7 bases. Germline loops: CDR1 SGHTS, CDR2 YDEGEE. The CDR3 sequence is 15 residues long. The V gene end was trimmed by 1 base and the J gene end by 4 bases; junction bases not matched to a gene: 8. As DNA, the CDR3 is TGTGCCAGCAGCTTGTACGCGGGAGCGGCATACGAGCAGTACTTC. Translated, it gives CASSLYAGAAYEQYF.

The rearrangement uses TRBV7-3 and TRBJ2-5; 7 bases line up with TRBD2. Germline V gene lookup returns CDR1 SGHTA and CDR2 FQGTGA. The CDR3 has 14 residues. The trim removed 1 base at V and 2 bases at J, leaving 1 base unmatched. The CDR3 nucleotides are TGTGCCAGCAGCTTAAGGCGGGGGCAAGAGACCCAGTACTTC. Translating it yields CASSLRRGQETQYF.

DNA of the CDR3: TGTGCCAGCAGCCCACTGGCTGGAAACACCATATATTTT. This encodes CASSPLAGNTIYF. V usage is TRBV27 and J usage is TRBJ1-3; D unresolved. Germline lookup yields CDR1 MNHEY and CDR2 SMNVEV (reference sequence). Between the trimmed V and J ends, which lost 6 bases and 2 bases, there was a span of 8 bases. This CDR3 contains 13 residues.

The gene calls are TRBV6-1 and TRBJ2-3; 12 bases map to TRBD2. The CDR3 totals 17 residues. J was trimmed by 1 base and V by 4 bases; bases with no gene match: 6. The germline V gene has CDR1 MNHNS and CDR2 SASEGT. The CDR3 DNA sequence: TGTGCCAGCAGTGCCCTGGCTAGCGGGGGGGGCACAGATACGCAGTATTTT. Translating it yields CASSALASGGGTDTQYF.

The rearrangement links TRBV4-3 to TRBJ1-2; D is perhaps TRBD1 (5 bases). In germline, CDR1 is LGHNA, CDR2 YSLEER. V dropped 0 bases and J dropped 4 bases, with 6 bases sitting between them. There are 13 residues in the CDR3. The CDR3 DNA reads as TGCGCCAGCAGCCAAGAGCAGGGCTATGGCTACACCTTC. This encodes CASSQEQGYGYTF.

This chain uses TRBV9 with TRBJ1-1; D possibly corresponds to TRBD1 (5 bases). V was trimmed by 4 bases and J by 7 bases, leaving 17 bases between them. Germline V gene sequence: CDR1 SGDLS, CDR2 YYNGEE. This CDR3 is built from 14 residues. The DNA of the CDR3 is TGTGCCAGCAGCCCCACCTTGGGGGAGGGTGAAGCTTTCTTT. Its translation is CASSPTLGEGEAFF. The entire variable domain, with the rest obtained from reference TRBV9 and TRBJ1-1, is as follows: DSGVTQTPKHLITATGQRVTLRCSPRSGDLSVYWYQQSLDQGLQFLIQYYNGEERAKGNILERFSAQQFPDLHSELNLSSLELGDSALYFCASSPTLGEGEAFFGQGTRLTVV.

The V call is TRBV7-8, the J call TRBJ1-2; D ambiguous. Between the trimmed V and J ends, which lost 1 base and 0 bases, there was a span of 6 bases. Germline values: CDR1 SGHVS, CDR2 FQNEAQ. CDR3 length: 14 amino acids. CDR3 nucleotide sequence: TGTGCCAGCAGCTTAGTGAGAGCTAACTATGGCTACACCTTC. This gives the protein CASSLVRANYGYTF.

V is TRBV29-1 and J is TRBJ2-7; D is unresolved. The V end lost 0 bases, the J end lost 0 bases, and 6 bases lay between the germline ends. The CDR3 covers 13 residues. Germline CDR1 SQVTM, CDR2 ANQGSEA. The CDR3 here is CSVEDQASYEQYF. The CDR3 DNA follows: TGCAGCGTTGAAGATCAGGCCTCCTACGAGCAGTACTTC.

This clone was recorded only once. The gene calls are TRBV6-1 and TRBJ1-3, with 10 bases aligning to TRBD1. This CDR3 is 16 amino acids long. Germline trimming cut 4 bases from V and 4 bases from J; bases unmatched to any gene: 7. CDR1 is MNHNS, CDR2 SASEGT, per germline. The CDR3 sequence: CASSVPTGGTGNTIYF. CDR3 DNA: TGTGCCAGCAGTGTCCCGACAGGGGGCACGGGAAACACCATATATTTT.

The chain is built from TRBV7-6 and TRBJ2-5, with 12 bases identical to TRBD2. The ends lost 2 bases at V and 5 bases at J; junction bases unmatched: 3. In germline, CDR1 is SGHVS, CDR2 FNYEAQ. This CDR3 is 15 amino acids long. Here the CDR3 DNA reads TGTGCCAGCAGCTTAAGGCTAGCGGGAGGGGAGACCCAGTACTTC. Amino acid sequence: CASSLRLAGGETQYF.

The sample holds a few counts of this clone. The chain combines TRBV7-6 with TRBJ1-2, with D perhaps matching TRBD1 (6 bases). Germline V CDR1 and CDR2: SGHVS, FNYEAQ. The length of the CDR3 is 15 residues. V lost 0 bases, J lost 2 bases, and 10 bases lay in between. The CDR3 DNA reads as TGTGCCAGCAGCTTAGCCGGGACACCGAACTATGGCTACACCTTC. Residues: CASSLAGTPNYGYTF.

This chain joins TRBV11-2 and TRBJ2-7, with D possibly TRBD2 on 6 matching bases. The CDR3 runs 15 residues. Trimming removed 1 base at V and 2 bases at J, with 12 bases between. Germline CDR1 is SGHAT and CDR2 is FQNNGV. For the CDR3, the DNA is TGTGCCAGCAGCTTAGTCCCTAGCGAGGCCTACGAGCAGTACTTC. It encodes CASSLVPSEAYEQYF.

J is TRBJ2-7 and V is TRBV19; 7 bases are shared with TRBD1. The CDR3 totals 14 residues. The junction had 5 bases not matched to a gene; V was cut back by 4 bases and J by 2 bases. The germline V gene encodes CDR1 LNHDA and CDR2 SQIVND (reference sequence). The CDR3 reads CASSNSGTAYEQYF. CDR3 coding DNA: TGTGCCAGTAGTAATTCCGGGACAGCCTACGAGCAGTACTTC.

The genes are TRBV5-1 and TRBJ2-3, with 8 bases lining up with TRBD2. This CDR3 has 16 residues. The ends lost 3 bases at V and 3 bases at J; junction bases unmatched: 9. Germline CDR1 is SGHRS and CDR2 is YFSETQ. The CDR3 here is CASSSRLARRTDTQYF. CDR3 sequence (DNA): TGCGCCAGCAGCTCCAGACTAGCGAGAAGAACAGATACGCAGTATTTT.

The DNA of the CDR3 is TGTGCCAGCAGTGAAACGCGGAGTCTTGGAAACACCATATATTTT. This codes for CASSETRSLGNTIYF. The chain carries TRBV2 and TRBJ1-3; no firm D call. Trimming shortened V by 2 bases and J by 3 bases, and 11 bases separated the two germline ends. Germline CDR1 reads SNHLY; CDR2 reads FYNNEI. The CDR3 loop spans 15 amino acids.

This clone appeared once. This chain links TRBV6-5 with TRBJ2-1; D unclear. CDR1 is MNHEY, CDR2 SVGAGI, per germline. Between the trimmed V and J ends, which lost 5 bases and 4 bases, there was a span of 12 bases. The CDR3 has 14 residues. CDR3 sequence (DNA): TGTGCCAGCAGTCTAATGACCGGGTACAATGAGCAGTTCTTC. Amino acid sequence: CASSLMTGYNEQFF.

The chain combines TRBV13 with TRBJ2-3; the match to TRBD2 covers 7 bases. The CDR3 has 17 residues. Germline loops: CDR1 PRHDT, CDR2 FYEKMQ (reference sequence). The V segment lost 3 bases and the J segment 4 bases; nucleotides outside the gene matches: 13. This CDR3 is CASSLWASGPSPDTQYF. CDR3 bases: TGTGCCAGCAGCTTGTGGGCTAGCGGACCTAGTCCAGATACGCAGTATTTT.

The CDR3 DNA reads TGTGCCAGCAGTTTATGGGGGGATAGCAATCAGCCCCAGCATTTT. This gives the protein CASSLWGDSNQPQHF. The chain couples TRBV27 to TRBJ1-5; possible D gene TRBD1, 5 bases. This CDR3 has 15 amino acids. The germline V gene has CDR1 MNHEY and CDR2 SMNVEV (reference sequence). Between the trimmed V and J ends, which lost 1 base and 0 bases, there was a span of 7 bases.

Here the CDR3 reads CASSAQGQQETQYF. The CDR3 coding sequence is TGTGCCAGCAGCGCCCAGGGACAACAAGAGACCCAGTACTTC. The chain recombines TRBV9 with TRBJ2-5; TRBD1 is a possible D gene (6 bases). The germline V and J ends were trimmed by 3 bases and 2 bases, with 11 bases remaining between them. The CDR3 extends over 14 amino acids. Germline CDR1 SGDLS, CDR2 YYNGEE.

This rearrangement joins TRBV6-5 to TRBJ2-2; 9 nucleotides agree with TRBD2. CDR3 length: 16 residues. V lost 0 bases, J lost 9 bases, and 8 bases stayed unmatched. Germline loops: CDR1 MNHEY, CDR2 SVGAGI. CDR3 DNA: TGTGCCAGCAGTTACTCGAGCGGGAGGTCTCCCCGGGAGCTGTTTTTT. It is translated as CASSYSSGRSPRELFF.

V usage is TRBV15 and J usage is TRBJ1-1; D gene ambiguous. CDR1 and CDR2 (germline): LNHNV, YYDKDF (reference sequence). Trimming removed 1 base from V and 0 bases from J, with 9 bases in between. The CDR3 is 15 residues long. In nucleotides, the CDR3 is TGTGCCACCAGCAGAGGTGCCCTAATGAACACTGAAGCTTTCTTT. Its translation is CATSRGALMNTEAFF.

This chain joins TRBV9 and TRBJ2-7; TRBD2 matches 8 bases. The germline gives CDR1 SGDLS, CDR2 YYNGEE. This CDR3 is built from 14 residues. The V and J ends lost 3 bases and 3 bases, in that order; junction bases with no gene match: 5. This CDR3 is CASSERLAIYEQYF. As DNA, the CDR3 is TGTGCCAGCAGCGAAAGACTAGCGATCTACGAGCAGTACTTC.

The chain employs TRBV9 and TRBJ1-6, with 10 bases fitting TRBD1. The V and J ends lost 7 bases and 0 bases, in that order; junction bases with no gene match: 4. The V gene's germline CDR1 is SGDLS and CDR2 YYNGEE. CDR3 length: 16 amino acids. As DNA, the CDR3 is TGTGCCAGCGGGACAGGGGATAGCTCCTATAATTCACCCCTCCACTTT. Its translation: CASGTGDSSYNSPLHF.